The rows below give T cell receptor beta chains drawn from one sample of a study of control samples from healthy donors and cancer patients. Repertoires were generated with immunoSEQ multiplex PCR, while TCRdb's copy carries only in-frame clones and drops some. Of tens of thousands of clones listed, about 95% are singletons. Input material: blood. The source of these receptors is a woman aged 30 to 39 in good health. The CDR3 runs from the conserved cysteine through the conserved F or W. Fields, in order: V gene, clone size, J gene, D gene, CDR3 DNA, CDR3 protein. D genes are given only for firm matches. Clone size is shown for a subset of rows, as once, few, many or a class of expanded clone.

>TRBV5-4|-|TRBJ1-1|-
TGTGCCAGCAGCTTGGACACGGGGCGGGGGACAGCTTTCTTT
CASSLDTGRGTAFF
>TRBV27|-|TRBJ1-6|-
TGTGCCAGCACCCCGGACAACGCGAATTCACCCCTCCACTTT
CASTPDNANSPLHF
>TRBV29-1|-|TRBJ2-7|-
TGCAGCGCTAAGGGGGACACATTAAATTTCGAGCAGTACTTC
CSAKGDTLNFEQYF
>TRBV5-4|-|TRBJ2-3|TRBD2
TGTGCCAGCAGCCAACGTGGACTAGCGTCAGATACGCAGTATTTT
CASSQRGLASDTQYF
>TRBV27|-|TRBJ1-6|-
TGTGCCAGCAGTTTTAGCTCTGTGAATTCACCCCTCCACTTT
CASSFSSVNSPLHF
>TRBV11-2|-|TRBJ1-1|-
TGTGCCAGCCGATCCAATACTAGGCCGGGGAACACTGAAGCTTTCTTT
CASRSNTRPGNTEAFF
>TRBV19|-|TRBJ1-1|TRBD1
TGTGCCAGTAGTGCCCAGGGGGTTACTGAAGCTTTCTTT
CASSAQGVTEAFF
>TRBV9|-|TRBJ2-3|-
TGTGCCAGCAGCGTAGTCGGTACGGCCACAGATACGCAGTATTTT
CASSVVGTATDTQYF
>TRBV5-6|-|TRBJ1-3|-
TGTGCCAGCAGCACTGGAACAGGGCTGACTGGAAACACCATATATTTT
CASSTGTGLTGNTIYF
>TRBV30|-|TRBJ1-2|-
TGTGCCTGGAGTTTATGGGGAGCCTATGGCTACACCTTC
CAWSLWGAYGYTF
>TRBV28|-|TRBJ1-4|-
TGTGCCAGCCTTAATGGGGGGGCGGGTCGTGAAAAACTGTTTTTT
CASLNGGAGREKLFF
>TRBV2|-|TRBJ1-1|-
TGTGCCAGCACGAAGCAGGGGAACACTGAAGCTTTCTTT
CASTKQGNTEAFF
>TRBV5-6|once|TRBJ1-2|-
TGTGCCAGCAGCCCGACATTAGACAGTTTCTATGGCTACACCTTC
CASSPTLDSFYGYTF
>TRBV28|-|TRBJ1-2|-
TGTGCCAGCAGTTTTCTGTGGCAAGGCTACACCTTC
CASSFLWQGYTF
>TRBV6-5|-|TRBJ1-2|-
TGTGCCAGCAGTTACTTTCTTTTGGATGGCTACACCTTC
CASSYFLLDGYTF
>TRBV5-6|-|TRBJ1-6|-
TGTGCCAGCAGGGACTCAGGGGCGCCCTATAATTCACCCCTCCACTTT
CASRDSGAPYNSPLHF
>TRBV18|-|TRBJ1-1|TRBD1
TGTGCCAGCTCACCACCCTTCAGGGGGGCTTCTTTCTTT
CASSPPFRGASFF
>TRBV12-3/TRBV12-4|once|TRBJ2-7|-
TGTGCCAGCAGTTTCTGGGGGAACGAGCAGTACTTC
CASSFWGNEQYF